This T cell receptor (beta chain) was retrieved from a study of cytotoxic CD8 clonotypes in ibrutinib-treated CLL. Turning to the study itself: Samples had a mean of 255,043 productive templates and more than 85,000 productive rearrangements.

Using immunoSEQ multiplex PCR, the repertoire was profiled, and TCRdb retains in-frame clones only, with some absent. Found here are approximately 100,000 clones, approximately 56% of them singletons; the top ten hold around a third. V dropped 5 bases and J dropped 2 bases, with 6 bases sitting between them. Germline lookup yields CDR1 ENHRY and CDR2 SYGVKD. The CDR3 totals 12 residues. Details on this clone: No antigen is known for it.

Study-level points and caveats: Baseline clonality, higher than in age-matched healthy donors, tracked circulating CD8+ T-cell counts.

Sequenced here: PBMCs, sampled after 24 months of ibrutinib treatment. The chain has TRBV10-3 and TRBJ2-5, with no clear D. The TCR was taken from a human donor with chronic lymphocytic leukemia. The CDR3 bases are TGTGCCATCAGTACACAACAAGAGACCCAGTACTTC. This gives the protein CAISTQQETQYF.